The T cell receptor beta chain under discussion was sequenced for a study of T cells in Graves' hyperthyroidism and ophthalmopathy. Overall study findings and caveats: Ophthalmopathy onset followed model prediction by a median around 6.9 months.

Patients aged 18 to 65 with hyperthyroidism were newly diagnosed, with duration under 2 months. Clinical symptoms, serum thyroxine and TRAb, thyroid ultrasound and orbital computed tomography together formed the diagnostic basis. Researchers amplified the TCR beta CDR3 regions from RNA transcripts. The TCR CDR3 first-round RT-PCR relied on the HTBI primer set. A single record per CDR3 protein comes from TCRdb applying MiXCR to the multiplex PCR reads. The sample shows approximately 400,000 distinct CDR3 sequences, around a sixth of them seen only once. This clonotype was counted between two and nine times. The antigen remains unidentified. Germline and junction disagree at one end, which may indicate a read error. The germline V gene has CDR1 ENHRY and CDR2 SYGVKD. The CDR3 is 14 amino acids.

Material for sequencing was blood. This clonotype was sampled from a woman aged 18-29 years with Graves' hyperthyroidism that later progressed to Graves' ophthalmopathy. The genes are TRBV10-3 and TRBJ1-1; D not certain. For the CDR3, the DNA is TGTGCCATCAGTGAAGTTCGCAGGAACGCTGAAGCTTTCTTT. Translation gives CAISEVRRNAEAFF.